A single sample gave rise to the 5 T cell receptor beta chains below, sequenced in a study of T cell responses to AZD1222 COVID-19 vaccine. Libraries were prepared by immunoSEQ multiplex PCR; TCRdb keeps only in-frame clonotypes and omits some of them. The profile shows under 200,000 clones, approximately 92% of them singletons. The sequencing used peripheral blood, collected 28 days after the second dose of the MenACWY control vaccine. All receptors come from an adult who received the MenACWY meningococcal vaccine as a control.

The CDR3 sequence is CSVGLAGANEQFF. CDR3 in DNA: TGCAGCGTTGGGCTAGCGGGAGCCAATGAGCAGTTCTTC. The J gene is TRBJ2-1, the V gene TRBV29-1, with 10 bases fitting TRBD2. The CDR3 is made up of 13 amino acids. V lost 4 bases, J lost 6 bases, and 3 bases stayed unmatched. Germline CDR1 reads SQVTM; CDR2 reads ANQGSEA.

This clone occurred a few times. This sequence joins TRBV28 and TRBJ1-6, with 7 bases aligning to TRBD1. CDR1 and CDR2 (germline): MDHEN, SYDVKM. This CDR3 has 15 amino acids. The trim removed 6 bases at V and 5 bases at J, leaving 7 bases unmatched. Here the CDR3 DNA reads TGTGCCAGCAGCACCAGACAGGGCGATAATTCACCCCTCCACTTT. Translated: CASSTRQGDNSPLHF.

J is TRBJ1-3 and V is TRBV7-2; no reliable D call. The CDR3 is 13 amino acids. The V gene lost 5 bases and the J gene lost 4 bases, with 9 bases spanning the gap. Looked up from germline, CDR1 is SGHTA and CDR2 is FQGNSA. Written as DNA, the CDR3 is TGTGCCAGCAGCCGGGGTGGAGGAAACACCATATATTTT. The encoded protein is CASSRGGGNTIYF. The variable domain in full, completed from reference TRBV7-2 and TRBJ1-3, reads GAGVSQSPSNKVTEKGKDVELRCDPISGHTALYWYRQSLGQGLEFLIYFQGNSAPDKSGLPSDRFSAERTGGSVSTLTIQRTQQEDSAVYLCASSRGGGNTIYFGEGSWLTVV.

This clone was seen once. V is TRBV28 and J is TRBJ1-2; D is unresolved. Between the trimmed V and J ends, which lost 5 bases and 8 bases, there was a span of 15 bases. Germline CDR1 is MDHEN and CDR2 is SYDVKM. This CDR3 is built from 13 residues. The CDR3 coding sequence is TGTGCCAGCAGTCCCGTTTTGGGCGGGGGCTACACCTTC. Its translation: CASSPVLGGGYTF.

The gene calls are TRBV2 and TRBJ2-5; D remains unclear. V was clipped by 2 bases and J by 4 bases, with 5 bases between them. The CDR3 has 12 amino acids. Looked up from germline, CDR1 is SNHLY and CDR2 is FYNNEI. The CDR3 reads CASSEMRETQYF. Here the CDR3 DNA reads TGTGCCAGCAGTGAAATGCGAGAGACCCAGTACTTC.